This is a list of T cell receptor beta chains from one sample in a study of blood T cell repertoires in COVID-19. Method: immunoSEQ multiplex PCR; TCRdb's copy keeps in-frame clones and lacks some. This sample has 150,000 to 200,000 clones, with more than 75% found just once. Sequencing was done on a sample of peripheral blood. The receptors here all came from a human donor in a cohort sampled during active COVID-19. CDR3s include the opening cysteine and the closing phenylalanine or tryptophan. The D gene is left open where the match is weak. Only part of the rows carry a size: once, few, many, or a class if the clone is expanded.

D gene	V gene	clone size	J gene	CDR3 DNA	CDR3 protein
-	TRBV18	-	TRBJ2-7	TGTGCCAGCTCACCACCCAGCTCCTACGAGCAGTACTTC	CASSPPSSYEQYF
TRBD1	TRBV30	few	TRBJ2-6	TGTGCCTGGATAAGGGACAGGGTAGCGCGAGGGGCCAACGTCCTGACTTTC	CAWIRDRVARGANVLTF
-	TRBV9	few	TRBJ2-7	TGTGCCAGCGCTGTGGCTCCAGCCTACGAGCAGTACTTC	CASAVAPAYEQYF
-	TRBV4-2	-	TRBJ2-3	TGTGCCAGCAGCACTCAAAGTGCGGGGAACACAGATACGCAGTATTTT	CASSTQSAGNTDTQYF
TRBD2	TRBV4-1	-	TRBJ2-5	TGCGCCAGCAGCCAAGGCCTCACTAGCGGGAGGCTCCAAGAGACCCAGTACTTC	CASSQGLTSGRLQETQYF
TRBD1	TRBV19	-	TRBJ1-2	TGTGCCAGTACTATATCCCGATCGACAGGGCCCTATGGCTACACCTTC	CASTISRSTGPYGYTF
TRBD1	TRBV11-2	-	TRBJ1-6	TGTGCCAGCAGCTATTCCGGGACAGCGTATAATTCACCCCTCCACTTT	CASSYSGTAYNSPLHF
-	TRBV14	-	TRBJ2-3	TGTGCCAGCAGCTCAACACCTAGCACAGATACGCAGTATTTT	CASSSTPSTDTQYF
TRBD1	TRBV9	-	TRBJ2-7	TGTGCCAGCAGCGCGACCGGGACAGGCGTCTACGAGCAGTACTTC	CASSATGTGVYEQYF
-	TRBV12-2	-	TRBJ2-7	TGTGCAAGTCGCTTAGCCAAGGGTGGGGGACAGCCAATTACCTACTCCTACGAGCAGTACTTC	CASRLAKGGGQPITYSYEQYF
TRBD1	TRBV5-6	once	TRBJ1-2	TGTGCCAGCAGCCCGGACAGGGGCCGAGGTGGCTACACCTTC	CASSPDRGRGGYTF
TRBD1	TRBV5-6	-	TRBJ1-1	TGTGCCAGCAGCTTGGGACAGGGGTCGGGGACTGAAGCTTTCTTT	CASSLGQGSGTEAFF
TRBD2	TRBV4-1	-	TRBJ2-1	TGCGCCAGCAGCCAATTACTAGCGGGCTCCTACAATGAGCAGTTCTTC	CASSQLLAGSYNEQFF
TRBD2	TRBV29-1	-	TRBJ2-7	TGCAGCGTTGAAACCCCTAGCGGAAACTCCTACGAGCAGTACTTC	CSVETPSGNSYEQYF
TRBD1	TRBV5-5	once	TRBJ1-5	TGTGCCAGCAGCCCTGGGACAGACCTTAGCAATCAGCCCCAGCATTTT	CASSPGTDLSNQPQHF
TRBD2	TRBV30	-	TRBJ2-1	TGTGCCTGGAGTACGGTAGCGGGGTGGGCGGAGCAGTTCTTC	CAWSTVAGWAEQFF
-	TRBV29-1	-	TRBJ1-2	TGCAGCGCCCTCCCGGTTTATGGCTACACCTTC	CSALPVYGYTF
-	TRBV20-1	-	TRBJ2-1	TGCAGTGCTAGGGAGTACAATGAGCAGTTCTTC	CSAREYNEQFF
TRBD2	TRBV10-3	-	TRBJ2-1	TGTGCCATCACAAGGGGGATAGCGGGATACAATGAGCAGTTCTTC	CAITRGIAGYNEQFF
-	TRBV10-1	few	TRBJ1-4	TGCGCCAGCAGAAATCTGAATGAAAAACTGTTTTTT	CASRNLNEKLFF
-	TRBV6-2/TRBV6-3	-	TRBJ1-4	TGTGCCAGCAGCCTAACAGAAAGGAATGAAAAACTGTTTTTT	CASSLTERNEKLFF
-	TRBV5-1	-	TRBJ1-1	TGCGCCAGCAGCTTGGGCGGGGAAACTGAAGCTTTCTTT	CASSLGGETEAFF
-	TRBV19	-	TRBJ1-1	TGTGCCAGTAGGGTTGGGAGCATGAACACTGAAGCTTTCTTT	CASRVGSMNTEAFF
TRBD2	TRBV7-2	-	TRBJ2-7	TGTGCCAGCAGCTTTTCTAGCGGGGGTACCACCTCCTACGAGCAGTACTTC	CASSFSSGGTTSYEQYF